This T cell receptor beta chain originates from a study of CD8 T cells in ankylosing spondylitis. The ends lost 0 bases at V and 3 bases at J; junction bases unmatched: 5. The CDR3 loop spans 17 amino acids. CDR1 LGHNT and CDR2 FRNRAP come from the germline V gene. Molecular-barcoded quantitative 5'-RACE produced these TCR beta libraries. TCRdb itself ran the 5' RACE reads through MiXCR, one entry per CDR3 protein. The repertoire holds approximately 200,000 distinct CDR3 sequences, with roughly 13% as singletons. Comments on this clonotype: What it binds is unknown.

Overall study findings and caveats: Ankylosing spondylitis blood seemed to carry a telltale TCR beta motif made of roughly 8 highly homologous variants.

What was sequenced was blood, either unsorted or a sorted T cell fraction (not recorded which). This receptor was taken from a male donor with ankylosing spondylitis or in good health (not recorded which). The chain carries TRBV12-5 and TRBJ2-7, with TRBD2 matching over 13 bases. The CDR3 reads CASGLVLWTSGSYEQYF. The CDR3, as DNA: TGTGCTAGTGGTTTGGTACTGTGGACTAGCGGGAGCTACGAGCAGTACTTC. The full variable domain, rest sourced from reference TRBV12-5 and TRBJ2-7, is DARVTQTPRHKVTEMGQEVTMRCQPILGHNTVFWYRQTMMQGLELLAYFRNRAPLDDSGMPKDRFSAEMPDATLATLKIQPSEPRDSAVYFCASGLVLWTSGSYEQYFGPGTRLTVT.